This TCR beta chain was sequenced in a study of cytomegalovirus exposure and HLA in healthy donors. The PCR made use of 60 Vbeta and 13 Jbeta primers. The assay was immunoSEQ multiplex PCR, and TCRdb's table has in-frame clones only and misses some. The repertoire holds around 150,000 clones, with approximately 73% as singletons. Trimming removed 6 bases from V and 5 bases from J, with 11 bases in between. The CDR3 has 13 residues. CDR1 and CDR2 (germline): WNHNN, SYGVQD (reference sequence). This TCR was sampled from a human donor in good health. The V gene is TRBV10-1, the J gene TRBJ2-1, with D uncertain. Sequenced sample: PBMCs. CDR3 sequence reads: CASSSLVHNEQFF. CDR3 coding DNA: TGCGCCAGCAGCTCCCTCGTCCACAATGAGCAGTTCTTC.